Below, 25 T cell receptor beta chains from the same sample are listed, as sequenced in a study of tumor-infiltrating T cells and Merkel cell polyomavirus. Study background: CD8+ T cells recognized the Merkel cell polyomavirus KLL epitope.

The repertoire was sequenced with immunoSEQ multiplex PCR; TCRdb's copy has only in-frame clones and lacks some. The listing records 450 to 500 clones. All patients' tumors stained robustly positive for Merkel cell polyomavirus Large T antigen by immunohistochemistry. Sample: tumor tissue. The receptors were gathered from a woman aged 45 to 65 with Merkel cell carcinoma.

Measured by frequency, this clone is large (0.1 to 1%). The CDR3 end falls 3 residues outside the read, so it is completed with the germline J gene. This chain uses TRBV5-6 with TRBJ2-1, with 9 bases aligning to TRBD1. The CDR3 length is 15 residues. J gave up 2 bases and V 2 bases, and 2 bases lay outside the gene matches. The germline V gene encodes CDR1 SGHDT and CDR2 YYEEEE. CDR3 sequence reads: CASSFGDRAYNEQFF. CDR3 bases read: TGTGCCAGCAGCTTTGGGGACAGGGCCTACAATGAG. Full variable domain (missing parts from reference TRBV5-6 and TRBJ2-1): DAGVTQSPTHLIKTRGQQVTLRCSPKSGHDTVSWYQQALGQGPQFIFQYYEEEERQRGNFPDRFSGHQFPNYSSELNVNALLLGDSALYLCASSFGDRAYNEQFFGPGTRLTVL.

By frequency, this clone is medium-sized. The missing CDR3 end, 3 residues past where the read stops, is filled in from the germline J gene. V gene TRBV7-8 combines with J gene TRBJ1-1; D perhaps matches TRBD1 (6 bases). Deletions cut 4 bases from V and 1 base from J, with 7 bases between. There are 13 residues in the CDR3. The germline V gene has CDR1 SGHVS and CDR2 FQNEAQ. The part of the CDR3 DNA that was read is TGTGCCAGCAGCTCGGACAGGAACACTGAA. This sequence encodes CASSSDRNTE. The entire CDR3 is CASSSDRNTEAFF.

In terms of frequency, this clone is medium-sized. The read halts 3 residues ahead of the CDR3 end, with the missing end drawn from the germline J gene. The V gene is TRBV27, the J gene TRBJ1-2, with a tentative D call TRBD1 (5 bases). There are 15 residues in the CDR3. CDR1 MNHEY and CDR2 SMNVEV come from the germline V gene (reference sequence). Trimming took off 0 bases at V and 4 bases at J, with 12 bases between the two ends. CDR3 DNA (partial): TGTGCCAGCAGTTTATCGTGGGGGGAACGCTATGGC. It codes for CASSLSWGERYG. Given in full, the CDR3 is CASSLSWGERYGYTF.

In terms of frequency, this clone is medium-sized. The sequenced fragment ends 3 residues before the CDR3 boundary, so the rest is inferred from the germline J gene. The chain links TRBV20-1 to TRBJ1-2, with D perhaps matching TRBD1 (6 bases). V was trimmed by 6 bases and J by 0 bases, leaving 14 bases between them. Germline V gives CDR1 DFQATT, CDR2 SNEGSKA (reference sequence). CDR3 length: 14 amino acids. The CDR3: CSAPGQLTNYGYTF. The CDR3 DNA, read in part, is TGCAGTGCCCCCGGACAGCTTACTAACTATGGC.

This clone is called large (0.1 to 1%) based on its frequency. The DNA ends 3 residues before the CDR3 does, and the rest of the CDR3 is filled in from the germline J gene. V gene TRBV7-9 combines with J gene TRBJ2-7, with no clear D. V was shortened by 1 base and J by 2 bases, with 6 bases between the two germline ends. CDR3 length: 13 residues. Germline values: CDR1 SEHNR, CDR2 FQNEAQ (reference sequence). CDR3 loop: CASSLEPTYEQYF. The CDR3 DNA, read in part, is TGTGCCAGCAGCTTAGAACCTACCTACGAG.

This clone is medium-sized by frequency. The CDR3 end is not reached by the read, which stops 3 residues before it; the germline J gene fills it in. The chain carries TRBV4-1 and TRBJ2-1; 10 bases fit TRBD2. V trimming: 2 bases; J trimming: 4 bases; junction bases outside the gene matches: 5. Germline CDR1 is MGHRA and CDR2 is YSYEKL. The CDR3 sequence is 16 residues long. The CDR3 loop reads CASSQLGTSEYNEQFF. The covered CDR3 bases are TGCGCCAGCAGCCAATTAGGGACTAGCGAATACAATGAG.

This clone is large by frequency. The CDR3 reads CASSRDRESEQFF. The CDR3 bases that were read are TGTGCCAGCTCACGGGACAGGGAATCTGAG. The J gene is TRBJ2-1, the V gene TRBV18, with 9 nucleotides matching TRBD1. The read halts 3 residues ahead of the CDR3 end, with the missing end drawn from the germline J gene. J gave up 9 bases and V 4 bases, and 4 bases lay outside the gene matches. Germline CDR1 KGHSH, CDR2 LQKENI. The length of the CDR3 is 13 residues.

This clone is labeled medium-sized based on frequency. This chain's CDR3 is CASSRVGLARGGDTQYF. The CDR3 DNA, read in part, is TGTGCCAGCTCACGTGTGGGACTAGCCAGGGGTGGAGATACG. The gene calls are TRBV18 and TRBJ2-3; 9 bases map to TRBD2. The read finishes 3 residues shy of the CDR3 end, and the germline J gene is used to complete it. This CDR3 spans 17 amino acids. Germline V gene lookup returns CDR1 KGHSH and CDR2 LQKENI. Germline trimming cut 4 bases from V and 5 bases from J; bases unmatched to any gene: 13.

By frequency, this clone registers large. The sequenced fragment ends 3 residues before the CDR3 boundary, so the rest is inferred from the germline J gene. The V gene is TRBV20-1, the J gene TRBJ2-5; TRBD2 matches 11 bases. V gave up 6 bases and J gave up 4 bases; unmatched junction bases: 10. The V gene's germline CDR1 is DFQATT and CDR2 SNEGSKA (reference sequence). This CDR3 is built from 15 residues. The CDR3 DNA, read in part, is TGCAGTGCCAGGGATAGCGGGGGGGCAGGAGAGACC. Translating gives CSARDSGGAGET. The entire CDR3 sequence reads CSARDSGGAGETQYF.

Measured by frequency, this clone is medium-sized. The read falls 3 residues short of the CDR3 end, and the missing part is taken from the germline J gene. The chain links TRBV7-6 to TRBJ1-1; D uncertain. This CDR3 spans 12 amino acids. Per the germline V gene, CDR1 is SGHVS and CDR2 is FNYEAQ. Trimming pared 5 bases from V and 4 bases from J, leaving 8 bases between. The sequenced part of the CDR3 DNA is TGTGCCAGCAGCCTCTCAGGCACTGAA. It is translated as CASSLSGTE. The full CDR3 protein reads CASSLSGTEAFF.

This clone registers medium-sized by frequency. With the read ending 3 residues before the CDR3 end, the germline J gene is used to fill in that end. The V call is TRBV27, the J call TRBJ2-7; possibly TRBD2 for D (5 bases). V was cut by 5 bases and J by 2 bases, with 10 bases left in between. There are 13 residues in the CDR3. Germline-derived CDR1 and CDR2 are MNHEY and SMNVEV (reference sequence). The part of the CDR3 DNA that was read is TGTGCCAGCAGTGAGGGCCCAACCTACGAG. This encodes CASSEGPTYE. The entire CDR3 reads CASSEGPTYEQYF.

This clone is classed as medium-sized by frequency. The sequence runs out 3 residues before the end of the CDR3; the remainder is reconstructed from the germline J gene. V is TRBV20-1 and J is TRBJ2-7; 14 bases are a match to TRBD2. The CDR3 is made up of 13 amino acids. Germline V gives CDR1 DFQATT, CDR2 SNEGSKA (reference sequence). The CDR3 region is CSWGLAGAYEQYF. Partial CDR3 DNA: TGCAGCTGGGGACTAGCGGGAGCCTACGAG.

Measured by frequency, this clone is large. From the germline J gene comes the end of the CDR3, since the read stops 3 residues before it. The chain combines TRBV6-2 or TRBV6-3 with TRBJ2-1; 13 nucleotides line up with TRBD2. From germline, CDR1 is MNHEY and CDR2 SVGEGT. J lost 4 bases, V lost 6 bases, and 3 bases had no gene match. The CDR3 contains 15 residues. The CDR3 DNA, read in part, is TGTGCCAGCAGGCCGACTAGCGGGAGGTACAATGAG. Residues: CASRPTSGRYNE. The entire CDR3 sequence reads CASRPTSGRYNEQFF.

This clone is called medium-sized (0.01 to 0.1%) based on its frequency. The read terminates 3 residues before the CDR3 end, so the remaining end is supplied by the germline J gene. This chain joins TRBV7-9 and TRBJ2-7; weak D call: TRBD2 (6 bases). This CDR3 is built from 13 residues. The V and J ends lost 2 bases and 6 bases respectively, with 11 bases between them. CDR1 is SEHNR and CDR2 is FQNEAQ in the germline V gene (reference sequence). The CDR3 is CASSLSGGREQYF. CDR3 DNA (partial): TGTGCCAGCAGCTTATCCGGGGGTCGCGAG.

Judged by frequency, this clone is large. The observed sequence ends 3 residues before the CDR3 terminus, with the missing tail filled in from the germline J gene. The rearrangement joins TRBV5-1 to TRBJ1-5; D ambiguous. V dropped 4 bases and J dropped 6 bases, with 11 bases sitting between them. Germline V CDR1 and CDR2: SGHRS, YFSETQ. The CDR3 length is 13 residues. The CDR3 DNA, read in part, is TGCGCCAGCAGCGAGGGCTTCCGTCAGCCC. This encodes CASSEGFRQP. The entire CDR3 is CASSEGFRQPQHF.

This clone ranks as medium-sized in terms of frequency. At one end the junction does not follow the germline gene, possibly because of a read error. The CDR3 extends 3 residues past the end of the read, so its final part is completed from the germline J gene. The chain employs TRBV4-2 and TRBJ2-2; TRBD1 aligns across 8 bases. CDR1 is LGHNA and CDR2 is YNFKEQ in the germline V gene. There are 16 residues in the CDR3. Incomplete CDR3 DNA: TGCGCCAGCAGCCCCCGACAGGGGCCCCACACCGGGGAG. This sequence encodes CASSPRQGPHTGE. The complete CDR3 reads CASSPRQGPHTGELFF.

This clone is medium-sized (0.01 to 0.1%) by frequency. The read terminates 3 residues before the CDR3 end, so the remaining end is supplied by the germline J gene. The chain joins TRBV7-9 to TRBJ2-1; tentative D call: TRBD1 (5 bases). Germline-derived CDR1 and CDR2 are SEHNR and FQNEAQ (reference sequence). Trimming left V 5 bases short and J 8 bases short, with 19 bases between. This CDR3 contains 15 residues. CDR3 DNA, as far as it was read: TGTGCCAGCAGCCGCGGACACTATCAAACAGATGAG. This codes for CASSRGHYQTDE. The CDR3 in its entirety is CASSRGHYQTDEQFF.

To note about this clone: Sequencing ends 3 residues short of the CDR3 end; the germline J gene provides the rest. V is TRBV20-1 and J is TRBJ2-5, with 7 nucleotides matching TRBD2. V shed 4 bases, J shed 6 bases, and the junction held 14 bases outside the gene matches. In germline, CDR1 is DFQATT, CDR2 SNEGSKA (reference sequence). The CDR3 is 15 residues long. The CDR3 here is CSATGGRYSNQTQYF. The part of the CDR3 DNA that was read is TGCAGTGCTACGGGGGGACGATATAGTAATCAGACC.

According to its frequency, this clone is medium-sized (0.01 to 0.1%). The read finishes 3 residues shy of the CDR3 end, and the germline J gene is used to complete it. The rearrangement uses TRBV28 and TRBJ1-3, with D perhaps TRBD1 (6 bases). Trimming left V 7 bases short and J 4 bases short, with 11 bases between. Germline V gene data show CDR1 as MDHEN and CDR2 as SYDVKM. The length of the CDR3 is 13 residues. CDR3 DNA (partial): TGTGCCAGCATCGGGGGGCAAGGAAACACC. Protein product: CASIGGQGNT. From start to end, the CDR3 is CASIGGQGNTIYF.

This clone is labeled medium-sized (0.01 to 0.1%) based on frequency. The read comes to an end 3 residues before the CDR3 does, leaving the germline J gene to fill in the end. The chain is built from TRBV19 and TRBJ2-1; TRBD1 aligns across 7 bases. This CDR3 is 16 amino acids long. V shed 1 base, J shed 6 bases, and the junction held 9 bases outside the gene matches. Per germline, CDR1 LNHDA and CDR2 SQIVND (reference sequence). The CDR3 loop is CASSIGPGTVGNEQFF. The sequenced part of the CDR3 DNA is TGTGCCAGTAGTATAGGACCCGGGACAGTTGGCAATGAG.

By frequency, this clone is medium-sized (0.01 to 0.1%). The read terminates 3 residues before the CDR3 end, so the remaining end is supplied by the germline J gene. V and J are TRBV9 and TRBJ2-7; 9 bases agree with TRBD1. Looked up from germline, CDR1 is SGDLS and CDR2 is YYNGEE. V trimming: 3 bases; J trimming: 4 bases; junction bases outside the gene matches: 5. The CDR3 has 14 residues. CDR3 region: CASSAGTGMYEQYF. The CDR3 bases that were read are TGTGCCAGCAGCGCAGGGACAGGGATGTACGAG.

By frequency, this clone is medium-sized. The read is 3 residues too short to cover the CDR3 end, so that end is filled in from the germline J gene. V gene TRBV4-1 combines with J gene TRBJ1-1, with TRBD1 identical over 7 bases. The CDR3 covers 14 residues. Germline lookup yields CDR1 MGHRA and CDR2 YSYEKL. V gave up 5 bases and J gave up 1 base; unmatched junction bases: 4. The CDR3 bases that were read are TGCGCCAGCAGCACCCGGGACAGGAACACTGAA. Translated, it gives CASSTRDRNTE. In full, the CDR3 is CASSTRDRNTEAFF.

By frequency, this clone registers medium-sized. The read is 3 residues too short to cover the CDR3 end, so that end is filled in from the germline J gene. The rearrangement joins TRBV2 to TRBJ1-3, with 8 bases matching TRBD1. The CDR3 is 14 residues long. Unmatched junction bases numbered 6, after V lost 4 bases and J lost 7 bases. Looked up from germline, CDR1 is SNHLY and CDR2 is FYNNEI. CDR3 amino acids: CASSVKGQGNTIYF. The sequenced part of the CDR3 DNA is TGTGCCAGCAGTGTGAAAGGACAGGGTAACACC.

This clone is medium-sized by frequency. With the read ending 3 residues before the CDR3 end, the germline J gene is used to fill in that end. The chain joins TRBV13 to TRBJ2-1; maybe TRBD2 (6 bases). CDR1 and CDR2 from the germline V gene are PRHDT and FYEKMQ (reference sequence). V lost 5 bases and J 6 bases, leaving 20 bases between the germline ends. There are 16 residues in the CDR3. The CDR3 region is CASSRRGLYGGNEQFF. Incomplete CDR3 DNA: TGTGCCAGCAGCCGCCGGGGACTTTACGGCGGCAATGAG. The complete variable domain, with remaining parts taken from reference TRBV13 and TRBJ2-1, reads AAGVIQSPRHLIKEKRETATLKCYPIPRHDTVYWYQQGPGQDPQFLISFYEKMQSDKGSIPDRFSAQQFSDYHSELNMSSLELGDSALYFCASSRRGLYGGNEQFFGPGTRLTVL.

This clone is deemed large (0.1 to 1%) by its frequency. The observed sequence ends 3 residues before the CDR3 terminus, with the missing tail filled in from the germline J gene. The chain couples TRBV20-1 to TRBJ2-1, with 8 bases that match TRBD2. Germline CDR1 reads DFQATT; CDR2 reads SNEGSKA (reference sequence). The CDR3 consists of 16 residues. J gave up 0 bases and V 5 bases, and 9 bases lay outside the gene matches. The CDR3 is CSALSGSSFSYNEQFF. Partial CDR3 DNA: TGCAGTGCTTTAAGCGGGAGCTCCTTCTCCTACAATGAG.